This TCR beta chain derives from a study of blood T cell repertoires in COVID-19. Across the study: Specimens from acute and convalescent COVID-19 originated in the United States, Italy and Spain. T cells, B-cell-depleted T cells, or PBMCs supplied cDNA or gDNA.

Original processing notes: Estimated nucleated cell counts came from reference gene primer amplification. Measured with immunoSEQ multiplex PCR; TCRdb has only the in-frame clones, and not every one. The V and J calls and clone size are taken from that table; D and trimming were inferred from the DNA. The repertoire holds approximately 59,000 clones, more than 80% seen once, with over 25% in the top ten. The length of the CDR3 is 14 residues. From germline, CDR1 is LNHDA and CDR2 SQIVND (reference sequence). The ends lost 7 bases at V and 5 bases at J; junction bases unmatched: 7. The Seattle patients joined while their infection was active and were tracked longitudinally afterward.

This sequence originates from a man in his fifties or sixties with COVID-19, enrolled during active disease. Input material: peripheral blood. This sequence joins TRBV19 and TRBJ2-3, with 9 bases matching TRBD1. CDR3 sequence (DNA): TGTGCCAGTAATCCACAGGGGGCTGGAGATACGCAGTATTTT. Its translation is CASNPQGAGDTQYF.